This T cell receptor beta chain comes out of a study of identical twins. The germline V gene has CDR1 MGHRA and CDR2 YSYEKL. The CDR3 spans 18 residues. Trimming removed 4 bases from V and 0 bases from J; junction bases left unmatched: 9. About this clonotype itself: No antigen is known for it.

Study observations and caveats: Out-of-frame alpha sequences that twins shared showed excess low generation probability. Weaker excess sharing between twins was seen in beta out-of-frame sequences. The abundant beta clonotypes from cord blood had fewer insertions, and memory repertoires had none of this.

Template switching added a universal primer site; cDNA carried unique molecular identifiers. TCRdb passed the 5' RACE reads through MiXCR, listing each CDR3 protein once. The data hold under 900,000 distinct CDR3 sequences, with roughly 12% observed a single time. The data were also submitted as part of a second study, on yellow fever vaccine responses in identical twins.

V is TRBV4-1 and J is TRBJ2-3, with 11 bases fitting TRBD2. The sequencing sample was made of PBMCs. This clonotype was sampled from a young woman in good health. The CDR3 coding sequence is TGCGCCAGCAGCCGGGGGGTAGCGGGAGGGACAAGCACAGATACGCAGTATTTT. This encodes CASSRGVAGGTSTDTQYF.